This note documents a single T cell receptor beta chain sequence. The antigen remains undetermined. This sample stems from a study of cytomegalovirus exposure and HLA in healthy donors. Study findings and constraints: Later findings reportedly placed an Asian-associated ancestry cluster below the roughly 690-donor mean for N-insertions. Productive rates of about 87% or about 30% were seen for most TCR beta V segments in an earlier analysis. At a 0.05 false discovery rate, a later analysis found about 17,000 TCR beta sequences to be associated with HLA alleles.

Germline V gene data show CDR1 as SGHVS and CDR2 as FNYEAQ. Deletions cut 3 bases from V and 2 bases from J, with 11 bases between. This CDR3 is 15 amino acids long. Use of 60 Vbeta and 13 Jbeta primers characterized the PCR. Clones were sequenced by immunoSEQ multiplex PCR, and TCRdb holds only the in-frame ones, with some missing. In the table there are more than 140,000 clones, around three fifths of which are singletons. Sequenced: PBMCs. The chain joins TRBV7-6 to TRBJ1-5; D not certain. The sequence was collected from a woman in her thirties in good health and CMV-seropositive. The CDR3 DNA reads TGTGCCAGCAGCTTGACTGTGTCGCGCAATCAGCCCCAGCATTTT. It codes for CASSLTVSRNQPQHF.